The sequence of this T cell receptor (beta chain) was determined in a study of T cells expressing NK-cell markers. Turning to the study itself: CD3+CD56+NKG2C+, CD3+CD56+NKG2C- and CD3+CD56-NKG2C+ T cells, once sorted, supplied the TCR beta repertoires.

General study points: In several donors, dominant CD3+CD56+NKG2C+ clonotypes ranked among the top 10 CD8+ clonotypes. Leadership of the CD3+CD56-NKG2C+ fraction also belonged to these clonotypes in a handful of donors.

As for this clonotype: Antigen unknown.

5'RACE template switching with UMIs produced the TCR beta cDNA. TCRdb re-called the 5' RACE reads and catalogs CDR3 proteins one per entry, DNA excluded. The sample has fewer than 400,000 distinct CDR3 sequences. The CDR3 length is 13 residues. The sequence was obtained from a man aged 18-75 years in good health. The sample comprised blood T cells: a sorted CD56 or NKG2C T cell subset, CD4+ or CD8+ T cells, or bulk PBMC T cells (not recorded which). V and J are TRBV12-3 or TRBV12-4 and TRBJ2-5; no DNA is available, so the TRBD1 call from TCRdb remains unchecked. The CDR3 region is CASTTTGKETQYF.